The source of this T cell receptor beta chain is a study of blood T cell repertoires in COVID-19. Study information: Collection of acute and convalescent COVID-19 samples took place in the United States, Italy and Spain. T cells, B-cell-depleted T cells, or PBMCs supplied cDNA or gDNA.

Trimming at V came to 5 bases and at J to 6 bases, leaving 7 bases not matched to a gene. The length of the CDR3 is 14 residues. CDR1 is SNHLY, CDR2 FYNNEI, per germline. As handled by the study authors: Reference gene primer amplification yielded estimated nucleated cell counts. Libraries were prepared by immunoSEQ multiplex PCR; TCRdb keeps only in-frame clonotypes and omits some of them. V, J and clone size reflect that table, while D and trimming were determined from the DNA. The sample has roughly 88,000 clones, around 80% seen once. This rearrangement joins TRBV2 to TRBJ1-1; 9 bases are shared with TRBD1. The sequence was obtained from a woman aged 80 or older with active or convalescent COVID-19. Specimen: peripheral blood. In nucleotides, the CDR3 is TGTGCCAGCAGTAACGGACAGGGGTTTTCTGAAGCTTTCTTT. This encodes CASSNGQGFSEAFF.